The 30 T cell receptor beta chains listed next were all sequenced from one sample in a study of blood T cell repertoires in COVID-19. Only in-frame clones appear in the TCRdb table, and some are missing; sequencing was by immunoSEQ multiplex PCR. Of 190,000 or so clones listed, roughly 86% were seen once; the top ten hold roughly 9.1%. Sequencing was done on a sample of PBMCs or T cells enriched from blood (not recorded which). Receptor source: a woman in her twenties or thirties who had recovered from COVID-19.

This clone was counted once. The rearrangement uses TRBV6-2 or TRBV6-3 and TRBJ1-1; D perhaps matches TRBD1 (6 bases). This CDR3 region has 17 residues. Trimming shortened V by 2 bases and J by 5 bases, and 21 bases separated the two germline ends. The germline gives CDR1 MNHEY, CDR2 SVGEGT. DNA for the CDR3: TGTGCCAGCAGTTACCCACAGGGTAAAACGGGGACAACTGAAGCTTTCTTT. As protein: CASSYPQGKTGTTEAFF.

V usage is TRBV27 and J usage is TRBJ1-5; the D gene is possibly TRBD1 (5 bases). The germline V and J ends were trimmed by 1 base and 1 base, with 8 bases remaining between them. The CDR3 contains 15 residues. Germline CDR1 MNHEY, CDR2 SMNVEV (reference sequence). CDR3 sequence reads: CASSLFAGSNQPQHF. In nucleotides, the CDR3 is TGTGCCAGCAGTTTATTCGCAGGGAGCAATCAGCCCCAGCATTTT.

Here the CDR3 reads CASLLEQTGKTEAFF. In DNA, the CDR3 is TGTGCCAGCCTGTTAGAACAGACAGGTAAAACTGAAGCTTTCTTT. The genes are TRBV2 and TRBJ1-1; perhaps TRBD1 as D (6 bases). Looked up from germline, CDR1 is SNHLY and CDR2 is FYNNEI. Trimming pared 8 bases from V and 5 bases from J, leaving 21 bases between. The length of the CDR3 is 15 residues.

The chain uses TRBV29-1 and TRBJ2-7; 9 nucleotides line up with TRBD1. J gave up 1 base and V 0 bases, and 1 base lay outside the gene matches. Looked up from germline, CDR1 is SQVTM and CDR2 is ANQGSEA. CDR3 length: 14 amino acids. Here the CDR3 reads CSVEDDRGSYEQYF. CDR3 sequence (DNA): TGCAGCGTTGAAGATGACAGGGGGTCCTACGAGCAGTACTTC.

The CDR3 DNA follows: TGTGCCAGCAGCCACGAGGGCGGGGAGCTGTTTTTT. It codes for CASSHEGGELFF. The rearrangement uses TRBV3-1 (or the pseudogene TRBV3-2) and TRBJ2-2; D possibly corresponds to TRBD2 (5 bases). Germline V gene lookup returns CDR1 LGHDT and CDR2 YNNKEL (reference sequence). Trimming took off 3 bases at V and 7 bases at J, with 6 bases between the two ends. The CDR3 spans 12 residues.

The chain recombines TRBV28 with TRBJ1-4, with 8 positions matching TRBD1. CDR1 and CDR2 from the germline V gene are MDHEN and SYDVKM. The CDR3 is made up of 16 amino acids. V trimming: 8 bases; J trimming: 4 bases; junction bases outside the gene matches: 12. The CDR3 DNA follows: TGTGCCAGCGGGTCCCCGCAGGGGGCAAGTAATGAAAAACTGTTTTTT. This gives the protein CASGSPQGASNEKLFF.

DNA for the CDR3: TGTGCCAGCAGCTTAGCACAGGGACGCGAGCAGTACTTC. Protein product: CASSLAQGREQYF. This rearrangement joins TRBV7-9 to TRBJ2-7, with a possible D match to TRBD1 (6 bases). The CDR3 extends over 13 amino acids. V was cut by 0 bases and J by 6 bases, with 9 bases left in between. Germline V gene sequence: CDR1 SEHNR, CDR2 FQNEAQ (reference sequence).

The rearrangement links TRBV5-8 to TRBJ2-2; D is undetermined. Germline CDR1 and CDR2: SGHTS and YDEGEE. The CDR3 totals 13 residues. V lost 2 bases to trimming and J lost 6 bases, with 8 bases between them. CDR3 protein: CASSFNSPGELFF. CDR3 nucleotides: TGTGCCAGCAGCTTCAATAGTCCCGGGGAGCTGTTTTTT.

This chain joins TRBV7-9 and TRBJ2-5; 8 bases are shared with TRBD2. V trimming: 5 bases; J trimming: 1 base; junction bases outside the gene matches: 9. Per the germline V gene, CDR1 is SEHNR and CDR2 is FQNEAQ (reference sequence). The CDR3 totals 16 residues. The CDR3 nucleotides are TGTGCCAGCAGCCCCTATATGAGCGGGAGCCAAGAGACCCAGTACTTC. It is translated as CASSPYMSGSQETQYF.

The table lists this clone with a few counts. The rearrangement joins TRBV7-8 to TRBJ1-3, with D uncertain. Germline CDR1 is SGHVS and CDR2 is FQNEAQ. Trimming removed 2 bases from V and 0 bases from J, with 11 bases in between. CDR3 size: 16 residues. The CDR3 coding sequence is TGTGCCAGCAGCTTACTCGGAGAAAGCTCTGGAAACACCATATATTTT. Protein product: CASSLLGESSGNTIYF.

The rearrangement uses TRBV29-1 and TRBJ2-5; 7 nucleotides align to TRBD1. This CDR3 region has 13 residues. V lost 5 bases and J lost 2; bases outside the gene matches: 5. Germline-derived CDR1 and CDR2 are SQVTM and ANQGSEA. CDR3 sequence: CSVSDRAQETQYF. The CDR3 DNA reads as TGCAGCGTTTCCGACAGGGCTCAAGAGACCCAGTACTTC.

V is TRBV2 and J is TRBJ2-3; 8 bases match TRBD2. The germline CDR1 and CDR2 sequences are SNHLY and FYNNEI. The CDR3 sequence is 13 residues long. The J segment lost 4 bases and the V segment lost 7 bases, leaving 4 bases of the junction unmatched. CDR3 loop: CASTGGGADTQYF. The CDR3 region has the DNA TGTGCCAGCACGGGAGGGGGGGCAGATACGCAGTATTTT.

This chain links TRBV10-3 with TRBJ1-2, with D perhaps TRBD1 (5 bases). The CDR3 runs 14 residues. Germline CDR1 ENHRY, CDR2 SYGVKD. V was cut by 2 bases and J by 6 bases, with 13 bases left in between. This CDR3 is CAISEAGGEDGYTF. CDR3 bases: TGTGCCATCAGTGAGGCCGGGGGGGAGGATGGCTACACCTTC.

The chain employs TRBV24-1 and TRBJ2-1, with 10 bases fitting TRBD1. The J segment lost 6 bases and the V segment lost 5 bases, leaving 6 bases of the junction unmatched. Germline V gene sequence: CDR1 KGHDR, CDR2 SFDVKD. The CDR3 contains 15 residues. CDR3 loop: CATSVPGTGVNEQFF. The CDR3 DNA reads as TGTGCCACCAGTGTTCCCGGGACAGGGGTCAATGAGCAGTTCTTC.

V gene TRBV25-1 combines with J gene TRBJ2-7; 11 positions agree with TRBD1. The V gene's germline CDR1 is MGHDK and CDR2 SYGVNS. The CDR3 runs to 16 residues. V trimming: 0 bases; J trimming: 3 bases; junction bases outside the gene matches: 4. Here the CDR3 reads CASSEYWTGGIYEQYF. The CDR3 DNA is TGTGCCAGCAGTGAATATTGGACAGGGGGCATCTACGAGCAGTACTTC.

V and J are TRBV3-1 (or the pseudogene TRBV3-2) and TRBJ1-6; D remains unclear. Trimming cost V 6 bases and J 6 bases, with 9 bases left between them. This CDR3 contains 13 residues. The germline CDR1 and CDR2 sequences are LGHDT and YNNKEL (reference sequence). CDR3 amino acids: CASRRAPNSPLHF. CDR3 DNA sequence: TGTGCCAGCAGGCGCGCCCCTAATTCACCCCTCCACTTT.

This chain connects TRBV11-2 to TRBJ2-3, with D perhaps matching TRBD2 (6 bases). The germline V and J ends were trimmed by 8 bases and 2 bases, with 17 bases remaining between them. The CDR3 is 15 amino acids. Per the germline V gene, CDR1 is SGHAT and CDR2 is FQNNGV. The CDR3 coding sequence is TGTGCCAGCGCTACCGGGGACTCCTACACAGATACGCAGTATTTT. This gives the protein CASATGDSYTDTQYF.

J is TRBJ2-1 and V is TRBV6-5; D may be TRBD2 (6 bases). The CDR3 runs to 15 residues. V lost 6 bases to trimming and J lost 7 bases, with 19 bases between them. Per germline, CDR1 MNHEY and CDR2 SVGAGI. The CDR3 DNA reads TGTGCCAGCAGCCTCGGCGGGAATGGTCCAAATGAGCAGTTCTTC. This sequence encodes CASSLGGNGPNEQFF.

J is TRBJ1-5 and V is TRBV18, with 10 bases matching TRBD1. Germline V gene sequence: CDR1 KGHSH, CDR2 LQKENI. The CDR3 has 16 amino acids. With 1 base clipped from V and 1 base from J, the junction kept 1 base outside the gene matches. The CDR3 nucleotides are TGTGCCAGCTCACCACGGACAGGGGGAAGCAATCAGCCCCAGCATTTT. Translation: CASSPRTGGSNQPQHF.

As for this clone: One end of the junction varies from germline; a read error may be responsible. Other DNA sequences in the sample encode the same CDR3. The chain combines TRBV27 with TRBJ1-2, with no clear D. The CDR3 is 13 amino acids. Per germline, CDR1 MNHEY and CDR2 SMNVEV (reference sequence). The CDR3 spells CASSLGGNYGYTF. The CDR3 DNA sequence: TGCGCCAGCAGTCTCGGCGGCAACTATGGCTACACCTTC.

CDR3 coding DNA: TGTGCCAGCAGCCCCGGGACAGGGGTCAACGAGCAGTACTTC. It translates to CASSPGTGVNEQYF. This chain connects TRBV6-2 or TRBV6-3 to TRBJ2-7, with TRBD1 identical over 10 bases. V lost 6 bases to trimming and J lost 5 bases; unmatched junction nucleotides: 7. Germline CDR1 and CDR2: MNHEY and SVGEGT. The CDR3 is 14 residues long.

The V and J genes are TRBV5-1 and TRBJ2-1; 12 bases are a match to TRBD2. J was trimmed by 14 bases and V by 2 bases; bases with no gene match: 8. The germline CDR1 and CDR2 sequences are SGHRS and YFSETQ. CDR3 length: 14 amino acids. The CDR3 here is CASSFGTSGRIEFF. CDR3 nucleotide sequence: TGCGCCAGCAGCTTTGGGACTAGCGGGCGGATAGAGTTCTTC. Full variable domain (remainder filled in from reference TRBV5-1 and TRBJ2-1): KAGVTQTPRYLIKTRGQQVTLSCSPISGHRSVSWYQQTPGQGLQFLFEYFSETQRNKGNFPGRFSGRQFSNSRSEMNVSTLELGDSALYLCASSFGTSGRIEFFGPGTRLTVL.

This chain joins TRBV2 and TRBJ1-5, with 7 bases lining up with TRBD1. The CDR3 sequence is 13 residues long. The trim removed 5 bases at V and 5 bases at J, leaving 3 bases unmatched. The germline gives CDR1 SNHLY, CDR2 FYNNEI. DNA for the CDR3: TGTGCCAGCAGTAATGACAGGGATCAGCCCCAGCATTTT. As protein: CASSNDRDQPQHF.

The chain has TRBV5-4 and TRBJ2-7, with D possibly TRBD1 on 5 matching bases. The length of the CDR3 is 16 residues. V lost 0 bases and J 0 bases, leaving 13 bases between the germline ends. Germline CDR1 and CDR2: SGHNT and YYREEE (reference sequence). The CDR3 nucleotides are TGTGCCAGCAGCTTGGCCGGAAGGGGAAGCTCCTACGAGCAGTACTTC. It specifies CASSLAGRGSSYEQYF.

The rearrangement links TRBV6-2 or TRBV6-3 to TRBJ2-3, with D unresolved. Germline loops: CDR1 MNHEY, CDR2 SVGEGT. Deletions cut 0 bases from V and 4 bases from J, with 23 bases between. The CDR3 runs to 19 residues. The DNA of the CDR3 is TGTGCCAGCAGTTACTCTTCTGGGCAGGCCGTACACTTGGCAGATACGCAGTATTTT. Its protein product is CASSYSSGQAVHLADTQYF.

J is TRBJ2-3 and V is TRBV5-1; weak D call: TRBD1 (6 bases). The CDR3 totals 15 residues. Looked up from germline, CDR1 is SGHRS and CDR2 is YFSETQ. Trimming took 2 bases from V and 0 from J, leaving 10 bases between them. The CDR3 bases are TGCGCCAGCAGCTTAGGGGGAGTTAGCACAGATACGCAGTATTTT. This encodes CASSLGGVSTDTQYF.

This chain joins TRBV2 and TRBJ1-5; weak D call: TRBD1 (6 bases). This CDR3 region has 14 residues. Germline assignment: CDR1 SNHLY and CDR2 FYNNEI. The V end was cut by 7 bases, the J end by 6 bases, with 16 bases between. The CDR3 loop is CASNGGGALQPQHF. CDR3 nucleotides: TGTGCCAGCAATGGGGGGGGCGCACTTCAGCCCCAGCATTTT.

This CDR3 reads CAWDRDSYEQYF. In DNA, the CDR3 is TGTGCCTGGGACAGGGACTCCTACGAGCAGTACTTC. The genes are TRBV30 and TRBJ2-7, with 7 bases matching TRBD1. The germline gives CDR1 GTSNPN, CDR2 SVGIG (reference sequence). This CDR3 is 12 amino acids long. V shed 5 bases, J shed 0 bases, and the junction held 1 base outside the gene matches.

V gene TRBV6-5 combines with J gene TRBJ1-1; D gene ambiguous. Germline loops: CDR1 MNHEY, CDR2 SVGAGI. V lost 6 bases and J 1 base, leaving 12 bases between the germline ends. The CDR3 is 14 residues long. Written as DNA, the CDR3 is TGTGCCAGCAGAGGTCATGGAGAGAACACTGAAGCTTTCTTT. Translation gives CASRGHGENTEAFF.

V is TRBV6-1 and J is TRBJ1-1; TRBD1 is a possible D gene (6 bases). CDR1 is MNHNS, CDR2 SASEGT, per germline. The CDR3 length is 15 residues. The V and J ends lost 2 bases and 8 bases respectively, with 18 bases between them. The CDR3 spells CASSERSTGSLEAFF. The CDR3 nucleotides read TGTGCCAGCAGTGAAAGGTCAACAGGGTCTTTAGAAGCTTTCTTT.